This T cell receptor (beta chain) came from a study of CXCR3-negative and CXCR3-positive naive CD8 T cells. Overall study findings and caveats: Cryopreserved PBMCs had partly decreased CXCR3 expression; fresh PBMCs were used in most assays. The study inferred TCR strength from TRB CDR3 properties and found comparable surface CD5 between naive subsets.

For this clonotype: Its specificity is unknown.

This CDR3 has 14 residues. Germline values: CDR1 MDHEN, CDR2 SYDVKM. All TRB cDNA libraries came from 5' RACE performed with UMI labels. TCRdb reanalyzed the 5' RACE reads and collapses them to one entry per CDR3 protein, without DNA. In all, the sample yields about 56,000 distinct CDR3 sequences. V and J are TRBV28 and TRBJ2-7; with no DNA, the TCRdb D assignment of TRBD1 cannot be verified. The sequencing input was memory CD8+ T cells from blood. This sequence was found in a human donor in good health. Some clones in this sample may be carry-over from other donors' samples. The CDR3 region is CASSLVGQSYEQYF.